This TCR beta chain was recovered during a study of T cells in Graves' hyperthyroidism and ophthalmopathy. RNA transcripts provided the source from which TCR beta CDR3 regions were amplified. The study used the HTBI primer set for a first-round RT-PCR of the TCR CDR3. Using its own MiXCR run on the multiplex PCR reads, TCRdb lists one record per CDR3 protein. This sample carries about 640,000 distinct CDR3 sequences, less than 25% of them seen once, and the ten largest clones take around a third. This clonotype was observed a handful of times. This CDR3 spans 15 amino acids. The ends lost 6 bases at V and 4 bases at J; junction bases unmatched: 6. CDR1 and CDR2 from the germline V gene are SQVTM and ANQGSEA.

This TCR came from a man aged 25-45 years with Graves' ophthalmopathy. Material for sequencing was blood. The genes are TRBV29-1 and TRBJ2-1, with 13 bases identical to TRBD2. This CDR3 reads CSVRGTSGNYNEQFF. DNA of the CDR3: TGCAGCGTGAGGGGGACTAGCGGGAATTACAATGAGCAGTTCTTC.